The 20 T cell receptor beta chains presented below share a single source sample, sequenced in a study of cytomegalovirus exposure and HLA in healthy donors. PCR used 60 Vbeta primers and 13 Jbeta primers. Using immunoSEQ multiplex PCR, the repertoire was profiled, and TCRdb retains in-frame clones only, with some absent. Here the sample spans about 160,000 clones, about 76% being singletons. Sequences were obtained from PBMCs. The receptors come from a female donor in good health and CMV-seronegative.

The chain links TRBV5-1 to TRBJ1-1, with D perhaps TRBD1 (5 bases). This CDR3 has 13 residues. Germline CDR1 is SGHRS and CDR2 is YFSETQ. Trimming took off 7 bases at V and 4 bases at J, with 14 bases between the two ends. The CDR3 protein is CASAVGDSTEAFF. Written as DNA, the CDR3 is TGCGCCAGCGCCGTAGGGGATAGCACTGAAGCTTTCTTT.

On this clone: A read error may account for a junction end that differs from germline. The CDR3 bases are TGTTCCAGCAGCTTACAGGGAAACCTGAACACTGAAGCTTTCTTT. Its translation is CSSSLQGNLNTEAFF. This chain links TRBV7-9 with TRBJ1-1; a possible D gene is TRBD1 (6 bases). Germline V lookup: CDR1 SEHNR, CDR2 FQNEAQ (reference sequence). This CDR3 is 15 amino acids long.

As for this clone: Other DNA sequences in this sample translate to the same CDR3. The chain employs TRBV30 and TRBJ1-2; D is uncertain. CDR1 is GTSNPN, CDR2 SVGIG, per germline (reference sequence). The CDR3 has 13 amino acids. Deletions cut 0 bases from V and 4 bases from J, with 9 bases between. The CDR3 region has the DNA TGTGCCTGGAGTGTAACGGCAGGCTATGGCTACACCTTC. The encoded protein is CAWSVTAGYGYTF.

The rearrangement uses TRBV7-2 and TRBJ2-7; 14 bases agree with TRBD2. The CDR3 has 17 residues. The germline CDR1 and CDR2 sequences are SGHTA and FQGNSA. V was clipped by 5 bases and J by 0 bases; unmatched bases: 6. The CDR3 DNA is TGTGCCAGCAGCCGGACTAGCGGGGGGCAAAGCTCCTACGAGCAGTACTTC. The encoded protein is CASSRTSGGQSSYEQYF.

Written as DNA, the CDR3 is TGTGCCGGGTCGGGACTAGCGGGGGCAGAGACCCAGTACTTC. It is translated as CAGSGLAGAETQYF. V usage is TRBV2 and J usage is TRBJ2-5; TRBD2 matches at 14 bases. The CDR3 extends over 14 amino acids. Germline V gives CDR1 SNHLY, CDR2 FYNNEI. J gave up 4 bases and V 11 bases, and 6 bases lay outside the gene matches.

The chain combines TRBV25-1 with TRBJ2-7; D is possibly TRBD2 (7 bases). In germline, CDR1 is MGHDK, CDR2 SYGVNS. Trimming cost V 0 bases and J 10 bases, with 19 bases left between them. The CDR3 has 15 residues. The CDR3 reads CASSEYPSQGGDQYF. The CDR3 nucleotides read TGTGCCAGCAGTGAATACCCATCACAGGGAGGGGATCAGTACTTC.

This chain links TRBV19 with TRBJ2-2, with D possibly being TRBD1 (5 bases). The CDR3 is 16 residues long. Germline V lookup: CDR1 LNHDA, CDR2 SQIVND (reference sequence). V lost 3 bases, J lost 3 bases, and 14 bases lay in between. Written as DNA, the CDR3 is TGTGCCAGTAGTATCAACAGGCGACGGGACACCGGGGAGCTGTTTTTT. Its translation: CASSINRRRDTGELFF.

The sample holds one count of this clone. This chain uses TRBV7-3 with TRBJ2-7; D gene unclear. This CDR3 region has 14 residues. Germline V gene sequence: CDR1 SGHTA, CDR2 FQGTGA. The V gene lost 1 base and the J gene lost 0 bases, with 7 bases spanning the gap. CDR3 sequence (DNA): TGTGCCAGCAGCTTAAGCGGCAGCTCCTACGAGCAGTACTTC. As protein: CASSLSGSSYEQYF.

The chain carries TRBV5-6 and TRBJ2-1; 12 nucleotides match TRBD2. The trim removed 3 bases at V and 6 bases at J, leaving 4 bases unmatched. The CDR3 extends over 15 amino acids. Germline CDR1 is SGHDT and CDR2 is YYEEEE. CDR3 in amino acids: CASSSTSGSGNEQFF. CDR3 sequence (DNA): TGTGCCAGCAGCTCGACTAGCGGGAGTGGCAATGAGCAGTTCTTC.

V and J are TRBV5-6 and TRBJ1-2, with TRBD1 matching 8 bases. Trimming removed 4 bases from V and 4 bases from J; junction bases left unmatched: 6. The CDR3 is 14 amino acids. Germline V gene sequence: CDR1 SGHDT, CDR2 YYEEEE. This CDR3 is CASSGSGTGYGYTF. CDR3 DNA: TGTGCCAGCAGCGGGTCCGGGACAGGCTATGGCTACACCTTC.

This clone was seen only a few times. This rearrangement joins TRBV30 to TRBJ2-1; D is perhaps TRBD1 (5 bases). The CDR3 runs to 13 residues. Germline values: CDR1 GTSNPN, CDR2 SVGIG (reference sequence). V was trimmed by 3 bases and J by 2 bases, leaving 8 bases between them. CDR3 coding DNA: TGTGCCTGGAGAGTGGGGCCCTACAATGAGCAGTTCTTC. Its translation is CAWRVGPYNEQFF.

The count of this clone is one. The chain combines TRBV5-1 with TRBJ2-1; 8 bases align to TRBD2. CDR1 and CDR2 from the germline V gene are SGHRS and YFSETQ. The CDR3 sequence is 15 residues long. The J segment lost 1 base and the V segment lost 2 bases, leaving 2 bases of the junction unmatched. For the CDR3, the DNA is TGCGCCAGCAGCTTTAGCGGGACGTCCTACAATGAGCAGTTCTTC. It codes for CASSFSGTSYNEQFF.

The CDR3 DNA is TGCGCCAGCAGCTGGGGGGCTAGCGGGAGCACAGATACGCAGTATTTT. Translation gives CASSWGASGSTDTQYF. This chain joins TRBV5-1 and TRBJ2-3, with 8 bases identical to TRBD2. The germline V gene has CDR1 SGHRS and CDR2 YFSETQ. Trimming cost V 3 bases and J 0 bases; bases outside gene matches: 6. There are 16 residues in the CDR3. Complete variable domain (other parts from reference TRBV5-1 and TRBJ2-3): KAGVTQTPRYLIKTRGQQVTLSCSPISGHRSVSWYQQTPGQGLQFLFEYFSETQRNKGNFPGRFSGRQFSNSRSEMNVSTLELGDSALYLCASSWGASGSTDTQYFGPGTRLTVL.

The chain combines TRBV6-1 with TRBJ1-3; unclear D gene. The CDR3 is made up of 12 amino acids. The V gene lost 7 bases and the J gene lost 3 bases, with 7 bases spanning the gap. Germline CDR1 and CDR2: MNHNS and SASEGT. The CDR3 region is CASNESGNTIYF. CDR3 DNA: TGTGCCAGCAACGAGAGTGGAAACACCATATATTTT.

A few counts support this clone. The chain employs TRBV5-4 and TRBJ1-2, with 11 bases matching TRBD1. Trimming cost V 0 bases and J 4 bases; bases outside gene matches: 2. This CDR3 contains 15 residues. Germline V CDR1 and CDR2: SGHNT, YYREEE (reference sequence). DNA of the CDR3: TGTGCCAGCAGCTTGGGGACAGGGGGCATCTATGGCTACACCTTC. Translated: CASSLGTGGIYGYTF.

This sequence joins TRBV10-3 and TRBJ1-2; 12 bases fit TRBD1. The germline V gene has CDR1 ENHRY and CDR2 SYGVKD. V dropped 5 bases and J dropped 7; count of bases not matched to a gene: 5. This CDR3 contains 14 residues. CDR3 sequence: CAISPGQGAGGYTF. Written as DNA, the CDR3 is TGTGCCATCAGTCCGGGACAGGGGGCCGGTGGCTACACCTTC.

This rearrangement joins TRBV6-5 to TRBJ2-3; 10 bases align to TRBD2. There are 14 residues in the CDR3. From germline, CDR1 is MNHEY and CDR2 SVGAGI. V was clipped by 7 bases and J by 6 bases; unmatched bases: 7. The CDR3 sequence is CASIPGLASDTQYF. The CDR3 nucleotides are TGTGCCAGCATCCCGGGACTAGCGTCCGATACGCAGTATTTT.

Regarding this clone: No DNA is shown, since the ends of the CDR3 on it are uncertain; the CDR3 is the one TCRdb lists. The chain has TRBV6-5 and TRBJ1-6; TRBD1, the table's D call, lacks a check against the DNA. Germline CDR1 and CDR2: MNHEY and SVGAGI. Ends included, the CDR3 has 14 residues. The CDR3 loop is CASSSSTGGSPLHF.

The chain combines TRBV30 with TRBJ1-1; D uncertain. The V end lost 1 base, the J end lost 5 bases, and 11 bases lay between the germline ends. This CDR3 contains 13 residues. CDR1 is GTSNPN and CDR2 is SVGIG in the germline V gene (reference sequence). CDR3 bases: TGTGCCTGGAGTGGGCTCCCGGGGACTGAAGCTTTCTTT. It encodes CAWSGLPGTEAFF.

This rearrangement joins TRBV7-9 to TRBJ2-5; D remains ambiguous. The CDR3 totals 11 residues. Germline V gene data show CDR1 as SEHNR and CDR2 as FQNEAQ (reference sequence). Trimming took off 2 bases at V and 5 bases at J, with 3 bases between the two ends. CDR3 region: CASSLTETQYF. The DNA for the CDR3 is TGTGCCAGCAGCTTAACTGAGACCCAGTACTTC.